The clone carrying this T cell receptor (beta chain) was observed a handful of times. Antigen specificity is unknown. This sample was taken from a study of read filtering for tumor transcriptome and immune sequencing. Study summary: Revised staging placed roughly 8 patients in R-ISS I, roughly 17 in II, 7 in III.

Every patient had bone marrow sampled while the disease was active. This CDR3 contains 14 residues. Germline V lookup: CDR1 SGHRS, CDR2 YFSETQ. Deletions cut 1 base from V and 0 bases from J, with 7 bases between. Study observations and caveats: Sorted CD138-negative bone marrow cells were not purified T cells.

The library was built from about 400 ng RNA with molecular barcoded adaptors for alpha/delta and beta/gamma chains. TCRdb re-called the reads with MiXCR, one entry per CDR3 protein. Here the sample spans 75,000 to 90,000 distinct CDR3 sequences, 12% being singletons. The sequencing sample was made of a population of CD138-negative cells sorted from bone marrow. The receptor's source is a donor at least 40 years old with multiple myeloma. V is TRBV5-1 and J is TRBJ1-1; D ambiguous. The CDR3 DNA is TGCGCCAGCAGCTTGCGACAAGTGAACACTGAAGCTTTCTTT. Translated, it gives CASSLRQVNTEAFF. Full variable domain (missing parts from reference TRBV5-1 and TRBJ1-1): KAGVTQTPRYLIKTRGQQVTLSCSPISGHRSVSWYQQTPGQGLQFLFEYFSETQRNKGNFPGRFSGRQFSNSRSEMNVSTLELGDSALYLCASSLRQVNTEAFFGQGTRLTVV.